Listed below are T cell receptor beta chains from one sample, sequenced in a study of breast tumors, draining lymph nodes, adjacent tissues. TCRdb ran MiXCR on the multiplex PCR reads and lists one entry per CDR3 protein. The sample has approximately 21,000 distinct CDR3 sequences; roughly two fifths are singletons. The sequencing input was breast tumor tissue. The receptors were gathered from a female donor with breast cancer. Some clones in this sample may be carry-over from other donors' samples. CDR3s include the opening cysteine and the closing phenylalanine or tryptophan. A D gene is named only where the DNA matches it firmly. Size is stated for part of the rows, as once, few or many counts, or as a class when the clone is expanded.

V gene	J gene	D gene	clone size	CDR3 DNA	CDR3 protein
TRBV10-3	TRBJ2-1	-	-	TGTGCCATCACGGTTCCGGACTACAATGAGCAGTTCTTC	CAITVPDYNEQFF
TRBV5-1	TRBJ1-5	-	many	TGCGCCAGCAGCTTGGAGTGGGGGACGAATCAGCCCCAGCATTTT	CASSLEWGTNQPQHF
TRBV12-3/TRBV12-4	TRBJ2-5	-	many	TGTGCCAGCAGTCATTTCCGTCAGGGAGAGACCCAGTACTTC	CASSHFRQGETQYF
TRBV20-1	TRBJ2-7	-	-	TGCAGTGCGACGACAGGGTTCGAAAGCGGGCAAGAGCAGTACTTC	CSATTGFESGQEQYF
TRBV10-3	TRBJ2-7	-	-	TGTGCCATCAGTGAAGATTCTCCACGCAAGTACGAGCAGTACTTC	CAISEDSPRKYEQYF
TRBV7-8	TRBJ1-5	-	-	TGTGCCAGCAGCCCTGTTGGGAATCTGCCCCAGCATTTT	CASSPVGNLPQHF
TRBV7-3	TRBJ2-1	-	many	TGTGCCAGCAGCTCGACAGGATATGAGCAGTTCTTC	CASSSTGYEQFF
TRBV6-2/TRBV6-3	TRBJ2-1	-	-	TGTGCCAGCAGCACCGGGGTAGCGGACCAGTTCTTC	CASSTGVADQFF
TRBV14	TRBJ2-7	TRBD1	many	TGTGCCAGCAGCCAAGATATATTCGGGACAGCCTACGAGCAGTACTTC	CASSQDIFGTAYEQYF
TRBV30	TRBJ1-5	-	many	TGTGCCTGGAAGGGAGCGAGCAATCAGCCCCAGCATTTT	CAWKGASNQPQHF
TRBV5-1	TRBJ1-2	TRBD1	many	TGCGCCAGCAGCCTGACAGGGGGCGCCTATGGCTACACCTTC	CASSLTGGAYGYTF
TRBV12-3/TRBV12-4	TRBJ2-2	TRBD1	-	TGTGCCAGCACCAACCCGGGACAGGGCGGTTCCGGGGAGCTGTTTTTT	CASTNPGQGGSGELFF
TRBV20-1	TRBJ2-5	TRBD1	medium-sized	TGCAGTGCTAGAGCGACAGGGGTTGGGGAGACCCAGTACTTC	CSARATGVGETQYF
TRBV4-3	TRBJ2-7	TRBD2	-	TGCGCCAGCAGCCAGAGGCTAGCGGGAACCTACGAGCAGTACTTC	CASSQRLAGTYEQYF
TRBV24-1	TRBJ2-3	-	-	TGTGCCACCAGTCTCTCAGGGGCTACGCAGTATTTT	CATSLSGATQYF
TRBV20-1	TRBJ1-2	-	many	TGTTCCCTTAATCCGGGGCCGGGGGGATATGGCTACACCTTC	CSLNPGPGGYGYTF
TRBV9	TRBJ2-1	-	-	TGTGCCAGCAGCGTACGGGGACTGCTAAGCTCCTACAATGAGCAGTTCTTC	CASSVRGLLSSYNEQFF
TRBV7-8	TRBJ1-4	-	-	TGTGCCAGCAGCCTCGCCGGACCGCGAGGAAATGAAAAACTGTTTTTT	CASSLAGPRGNEKLFF
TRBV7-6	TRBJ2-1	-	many	TGTGCCAGCAGCCTGGGACCTAGCAGGGTTAATGAGCAGTTCTTC	CASSLGPSRVNEQFF
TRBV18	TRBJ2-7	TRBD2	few	TGTGCCAGCTCACCACCTAGCGGGCCTTACGAGCAGTACTTC	CASSPPSGPYEQYF
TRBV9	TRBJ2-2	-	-	TGTGCCAGCAGCGCCCGTCCGGACACTTCGAACACCGGGGAGCTGTTTTTT	CASSARPDTSNTGELFF
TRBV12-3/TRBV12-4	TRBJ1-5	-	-	TGTGCCAGCACCTTCGGAGGGGTGAGCAATCAGCCCCAGCATTTT	CASTFGGVSNQPQHF